These T cell receptor beta chains were read from a single sample in a study of CD8+CD57+ T cells in acquired aplastic anemia. TCRdb processed the reads anew with MiXCR; each CDR3 protein has one entry. The data contain roughly 420,000 distinct CDR3 sequences, approximately 70% of them singletons. Material for sequencing was sorted CD4+, CD8+, or CD8+CD57+ T cells (not recorded which) from PBMCs. These receptors all stem from a human donor in good health, serving as a control. Both conserved end residues are trimmed from each CDR3. The D gene is left open where the match is weak.

j_call d_call v_call cdr3_aa
TRBJ1-6 . TRBV6-5 ASSPRANSPLH
TRBJ1-2 . TRBV12-3/TRBV12-4 ASFSTNYGYT
TRBJ2-7 . TRBV7-9 ASSLAFYEQY
TRBJ2-7 TRBD1 TRBV19 ASSFRQGVVEQY
TRBJ1-5 . TRBV24-1 ATSEGTSNQPQH
TRBJ1-1 TRBD1 TRBV6-5 ASSSIRDRGRNTEAF
TRBJ1-5 . TRBV4-3 ARSNSNQPQH
TRBJ1-1 . TRBV12-3/TRBV12-4 ASRDLQGNTEAF
TRBJ1-2 . TRBV12-3/TRBV12-4 ASTPTLRQSYGYT
TRBJ2-3 . TRBV24-1 ATSDSGTDTQY
TRBJ2-3 . TRBV7-2 ASSLARGNTEA
TRBJ1-2 . TRBV7-2 ASSVTNSRNGYT
TRBJ1-2 . TRBV5-6 ASSLKRGRAGYT
TRBJ2-7 . TRBV9 ASSEGQNSYDY
TRBJ2-2 . TRBV7-3 ASSLGSGELF
TRBJ1-6 . TRBV7-8 ASSLMVLANSPLH
TRBJ2-7 TRBD1 TRBV2 ARNRDRPGEQY
TRBJ2-1 TRBD1 TRBV20-1 SAPGTGVNDEQF
TRBJ1-1 . TRBV11-2 CSSTPLQSSGTEAF
TRBJ2-7 . TRBV11-2 ASSLNGGWTYEQ
TRBJ2-5 . TRBV5-5 ASSLQQTQETQY
TRBJ2-7 . TRBV29-1 SSRHGSTYAQY
TRBJ2-7 . TRBV20-1 SAKIGGGTAYEQY
TRBJ1-5 TRBD1 TRBV7-9 ASSPGRGATHH
TRBJ2-7 TRBD2 TRBV7-8 ASSVASGGSFYEQY
TRBJ2-1 . TRBV7-2 ASSLSPVGSYNEQF
TRBJ2-7 TRBD2 TRBV7-2 ASSLAGTSGGASLEQY
TRBJ1-1 . TRBV7-9 ASSLPTSYPDAF
TRBJ2-5 . TRBV7-8 ASSLRKSSGETQY
TRBJ2-1 TRBD2 TRBV12-3/TRBV12-4 ATSDTSGGANEQF
TRBJ1-2 . TRBV12-3/TRBV12-4 ASSLSRSYGYT
TRBJ1-2 . TRBV20-1 SATLPGGYT
TRBJ1-3 . TRBV5-1 ASSLGGGGDTIY
TRBJ1-1 . TRBV11-2 ASSLPRINEAF
TRBJ1-5 TRBD1 TRBV4-2 ASSHQGQGH
TRBJ1-6 TRBD1 TRBV19 ASSLGQGANNSPLH
TRBJ2-7 TRBD1 TRBV5-8 ASSQRQGSYEQY
TRBJ1-5 . TRBV10-2 ATSCQGGDQPQH
TRBJ2-7 TRBD2 TRBV20-1 SARSPSGGSKKYEQY
TRBJ1-6 TRBD1 TRBV12-3/TRBV12-4 ASSSGQGRSPLH
TRBJ1-6 . TRBV12-3/TRBV12-4 ASSLTGSPLH
TRBJ2-3 . TRBV7-2 ASSLDRNSPLHF
TRBJ1-3 . TRBV20-1 SATPGTESTIY
TRBJ2-1 TRBD2 TRBV3-1 ACSQDGGGLSRF